These 5 T cell receptor beta chains share one sample of origin, sequenced in a study of Graves' ophthalmopathy and Graves' hyperthyroidism. Using RNA transcripts, the TCR beta CDR3 regions were amplified. After a first-round RT-PCR with HTBI primers, a second-round multiplex PCR was run. TCRdb analysed the multiplex PCR reads with MiXCR anew, one entry per CDR3 protein. The table has about 400,000 distinct CDR3 sequences, 15% seen once. The specimen sequenced was peripheral blood. The receptor source for this set is a young woman with stable Graves' hyperthyroidism.

Ten or more counts support this clonotype. V and J are TRBV24-1 and TRBJ1-2; D gene unclear. V was shortened by 0 bases and J by 6 bases, with 7 bases between the two germline ends. In germline, CDR1 is KGHDR, CDR2 SFDVKD. This CDR3 is built from 13 residues. The CDR3 reads CATSDLGTHGYTF. The CDR3 region has the DNA TGTGCCACCAGTGATTTGGGTACCCATGGCTACACCTTC.

This clonotype was seen repeatedly, ten times or more. This CDR3 reads CAISESGVHLNSPLHF. The CDR3 DNA is TGTGCCATCAGTGAGTCGGGGGTCCACCTTAATTCACCCCTCCACTTT. The chain recombines TRBV10-3 with TRBJ1-6, with D maybe TRBD1 (5 bases). Germline V lookup: CDR1 ENHRY, CDR2 SYGVKD. The CDR3 has 16 residues. The V end lost 0 bases, the J end lost 6 bases, and 12 bases lay between the germline ends.

This clonotype has at least ten counts. The chain has TRBV29-1 and TRBJ2-5; either TRBD1 or TRBD2 may fit D (5 bases each). The CDR3 runs to 16 residues. V lost 1 base, J lost 3 bases, and 18 bases lay in between. From germline, CDR1 is SQVTM and CDR2 ANQGSEA. The CDR3 protein is CSVEGISGTAKETQYF. CDR3 sequence (DNA): TGCAGCGTTGAAGGGATTTCCGGGACGGCAAAAGAGACCCAGTACTTC.

This clonotype was seen repeatedly, ten times or more. This chain links TRBV6-2 or TRBV6-3 with TRBJ1-2; a weak D match, TRBD1 (5 bases). The CDR3 covers 14 residues. Germline V gives CDR1 MNHEY, CDR2 SVGEGT. The V end was cut by 0 bases, the J end by 5 bases, with 10 bases between. The DNA of the CDR3 is TGTGCCAGCAGTTACTCGGCAGGGCCATATGGCTACACCTTC. This gives the protein CASSYSAGPYGYTF.

Many counts were recorded for this clonotype. The rearrangement joins TRBV6-1 to TRBJ2-5; D may be TRBD2 (6 bases). Germline V lookup: CDR1 MNHNS, CDR2 SASEGT. Deletions cut 6 bases from V and 4 bases from J, with 12 bases between. This CDR3 region has 13 residues. The CDR3 DNA reads TGTGCCAGCAGCCGGAGGGGAGGAGAGACCCAGTACTTC. Amino acids: CASSRRGGETQYF.